The 20 T cell receptor beta chains below all came from one sample that was sequenced in a study of Graves' ophthalmopathy and Graves' hyperthyroidism. RNA transcripts yielded amplified TCR beta CDR3 regions. RT-PCR with HTBI primers came first, then second-round multiplex PCR. TCRdb analysed the multiplex PCR reads with MiXCR anew, one entry per CDR3 protein. Counted here are 1 million to 1.3 million distinct CDR3 sequences, about two fifths occurring once; the ten biggest clones make up 11%. Sequencing used peripheral blood or thyroid tissue (not recorded which). These receptors were collected from an adult man with Graves' hyperthyroidism.

V is TRBV7-3 and J is TRBJ2-5, with D possibly being TRBD2 (6 bases). The V and J ends lost 4 bases and 2 bases respectively, with 11 bases between them. The CDR3 totals 14 residues. Germline V gene sequence: CDR1 SGHTA, CDR2 FQGTGA. In nucleotides, the CDR3 is TGTGCCAGCAGCTGGAGGGCAGAGCAAGAGACCCAGTACTTC. This sequence encodes CASSWRAEQETQYF. Full variable domain (missing parts from reference TRBV7-3 and TRBJ2-5): GAGVSQTPSNKVTEKGKYVELRCDPISGHTALYWYRQSLGQGPEFLIYFQGTGAADDSGLPNDRFFAVRPEGSVSTLKIQRTERGDSAVYLCASSWRAEQETQYFGPGTRLLVL.

This clonotype appeared once. The chain employs TRBV14 and TRBJ2-5; 7 bases are shared with TRBD1. The length of the CDR3 is 14 residues. J was trimmed by 2 bases and V by 3 bases; bases with no gene match: 3. Germline assignment: CDR1 SGHDN and CDR2 FVKESK. The CDR3 DNA reads TGTGCCAGCAGCCACGGGACAGTTCAAGAGACCCAGTACTTC. Translating it yields CASSHGTVQETQYF.

This clonotype was seen ten or more times. The V gene is TRBV24-1, the J gene TRBJ1-1; D is possibly TRBD1 (5 bases). The V gene's germline CDR1 is KGHDR and CDR2 SFDVKD. The CDR3 is made up of 13 amino acids. V gave up 4 bases and J gave up 6 bases, with 11 bases separating them. The CDR3 DNA reads TGTGCCACCAGTGAGGCAGGGTTCGCTGAAGCTTTCTTT. Translating gives CATSEAGFAEAFF.

The chain links TRBV12-3 or TRBV12-4 to TRBJ1-5; 11 bases are a match to TRBD1. CDR3 size: 15 residues. The V gene end was trimmed by 6 bases and the J gene end by 6 bases; junction bases not matched to a gene: 7. CDR3 bases: TGTGCCAGCAGGGGACAGGGGGGGGTTAGTCAGCCCCAGCATTTT. It codes for CASRGQGGVSQPQHF.

With regard to this clonotype: One junction end does not reproduce the germline sequence, and a read error may be involved. The CDR3 reads CANSYSSGGYTF. The CDR3 nucleotides read TGTGCCAACAGTTACTCATCGGGAGGCTACACCTTC. J is TRBJ1-2 and V is TRBV6-6, with unresolved D. CDR1 is MNHNY, CDR2 SVGAGI, per germline (reference sequence). This CDR3 is 12 amino acids long.

The chain uses TRBV6-2 or TRBV6-3 and TRBJ1-4; no reliable D call. The V and J ends lost 8 bases and 12 bases respectively, with 22 bases between them. The CDR3 extends over 14 amino acids. Germline-derived CDR1 and CDR2 are MNHEY and SVGEGT. This CDR3 reads CASETPDPRRELFF. CDR3 coding DNA: TGTGCCAGCGAAACCCCGGACCCTCGAAGAGAACTGTTTTTT.

In this sample, this clonotype turned up many times. The V call is TRBV5-5, the J call TRBJ1-2, with D perhaps matching TRBD1 (5 bases). The CDR3 has 14 residues. Trimming took 4 bases from V and 12 from J, leaving 22 bases between them. The germline V gene has CDR1 SGHKS and CDR2 YYEKEE (reference sequence). In DNA form, the CDR3 reads TGTGCCAGCAGCCCCGCTGGGGGGTCGTGGGGCAACACCTTC. Translation: CASSPAGGSWGNTF.

The chain recombines TRBV25-1 with TRBJ1-1; D unclear. Trimming removed 8 bases from V and 0 bases from J, with 16 bases in between. The CDR3 runs 15 residues. The germline gives CDR1 MGHDK, CDR2 SYGVNS. CDR3 coding DNA: TGTGCCAGCCTACCCTCTCTGGGGTTGAACACTGAAGCTTTCTTT. Its protein is CASLPSLGLNTEAFF. The variable domain in full, completed from reference TRBV25-1 and TRBJ1-1, reads EADIYQTPRYLVIGTGKKITLECSQTMGHDKMYWYQQDPGMELHLIHYSYGVNSTEKGDLSSESTVSRIRTEHFPLTLESARPSHTSQYLCASLPSLGLNTEAFFGQGTRLTVV.

Comments on this clonotype: This may stem from a read error, because a much larger clone lies one nucleotide away. The chain combines TRBV5-5 with TRBJ1-4; D possibly corresponds to TRBD1 (6 bases). Germline CDR1 SGHKS, CDR2 YYEKEE (reference sequence). The CDR3 covers 15 residues. The CDR3 nucleotides are TGTGCCGGCAGCCCCACGCGAACAGGGAGTGAAAAACTGTTTTTT. As protein: CAGSPTRTGSEKLFF.

The genes are TRBV10-2 and TRBJ2-3; 11 nucleotides align to TRBD2. Trimming cost V 6 bases and J 1 base; bases outside gene matches: 9. The germline gives CDR1 WSHSY, CDR2 SAAADI. The CDR3 contains 17 residues. DNA of the CDR3: TGCGCCAGCAGGCGAACTAGCGGGAGAGTTCGCACAGATACGCAGTATTTT. It is translated as CASRRTSGRVRTDTQYF.

The rearrangement links TRBV5-5 to TRBJ2-7; D gene uncertain. Germline V CDR1 and CDR2: SGHKS, YYEKEE (reference sequence). Between the trimmed V and J ends, which lost 5 bases and 3 bases, there was a span of 21 bases. The CDR3 length is 16 residues. This CDR3 reads CASSDSRLILYYEQYF. The DNA for the CDR3 is TGTGCCAGCAGTGATTCGAGGTTGATATTGTACTACGAGCAGTACTTC.

Concerning this clonotype itself: This clone may be a read error of a much larger clone one base away. The rearrangement joins TRBV7-9 to TRBJ2-2; unclear D gene. CDR1 and CDR2 (germline): SEHNR, FQNEAQ (reference sequence). The CDR3 length is 14 residues. Trimming removed 5 bases at V and 9 bases at J, with 16 bases between. This CDR3 is CASSRTGGARELFF. The CDR3 DNA sequence: TGTGCCAGCAGCCGGACGGGCGGCGCCAGGGAGCTGTTTTTT.

This clonotype was counted between two and nine times. The J gene is TRBJ1-5, the V gene TRBV9, with D perhaps TRBD1 (6 bases). The germline gives CDR1 SGDLS, CDR2 YYNGEE. This CDR3 is 15 amino acids long. V gave up 0 bases and J gave up 6 bases, with 13 bases separating them. CDR3 nucleotides: TGTGCCAGCAGCGTAGGGTCGGGGGCCAGTCAGCCCCAGCATTTT. It yields the protein CASSVGSGASQPQHF.

This chain links TRBV7-8 with TRBJ1-5, with D perhaps matching TRBD1 (5 bases). Germline V lookup: CDR1 SGHVS, CDR2 FQNEAQ. Trimming pared 0 bases from V and 11 bases from J, leaving 17 bases between. CDR3 length: 15 residues. Here the CDR3 DNA reads TGTGCCAGCAGCTTAGCGGGGGACCGGAGGGCGTCCCAGCATTTT. This encodes CASSLAGDRRASQHF.

The sample holds a few counts of this clonotype. A read error may produce the germline difference seen at one junction end. This chain joins TRBV20-1 and TRBJ2-2, with D hard to call. The CDR3 has 12 amino acids. Germline V lookup: CDR1 DFQATT, CDR2 SNEGSKA (reference sequence). The CDR3 here is CSAEANTGELFF. The CDR3 region has the DNA TGCAGTGCCGAGGCGAACACTGGGGAGCTGTTTTTT.

The V and J genes are TRBV29-1 and TRBJ2-7; 11 bases line up with TRBD1. Germline V gene lookup returns CDR1 SQVTM and CDR2 ANQGSEA. CDR3 length: 13 amino acids. J gave up 6 bases and V 4 bases, and 5 bases lay outside the gene matches. CDR3 in amino acids: CSVGTGGYGEQYF. CDR3 coding DNA: TGCAGCGTTGGGACAGGGGGCTATGGCGAGCAGTACTTC.

This clonotype was counted ten times or more. The chain carries TRBV20-1 and TRBJ1-2; no clear D gene. V dropped 0 bases and J dropped 5 bases, with 13 bases sitting between them. Looked up from germline, CDR1 is DFQATT and CDR2 is SNEGSKA (reference sequence). The CDR3 consists of 14 residues. The CDR3 reads CSARDRNVAYGYTF. The CDR3 nucleotides read TGCAGTGCTAGAGATAGGAACGTCGCATATGGCTACACCTTC.

The table lists this clonotype with many counts. The chain couples TRBV27 to TRBJ1-6; D is uncertain. The V end lost 6 bases, the J end lost 8 bases, and 17 bases lay between the germline ends. The CDR3 covers 15 residues. Germline CDR1 MNHEY, CDR2 SMNVEV (reference sequence). The CDR3 region is CASRGKGLWDSPLHF. Here the CDR3 DNA reads TGTGCCAGCAGAGGGAAAGGGCTATGGGATTCACCCCTCCACTTT.

This clonotype occurred many times. DNA for the CDR3: TGCAGTGCTAGGTTCCAGGGGGGTTCCTACGAGCAGTACTTC. Translated: CSARFQGGSYEQYF. The chain combines TRBV20-1 with TRBJ2-7; maybe TRBD1 (7 bases). The germline V gene encodes CDR1 DFQATT and CDR2 SNEGSKA (reference sequence). CDR3 length: 14 residues. The ends were cut back, 3 bases at V and 1 base at J, with 13 bases in the middle.

This clonotype was observed a few times. V and J are TRBV12-3 or TRBV12-4 and TRBJ2-7; no reliable D call. The CDR3 sequence is 11 residues long. The V and J ends lost 8 bases and 2 bases respectively, with 7 bases between them. The CDR3 nucleotides are TGTGCCAGCGGGTATACCTACGAGCAGTACTTC. This encodes CASGYTYEQYF.